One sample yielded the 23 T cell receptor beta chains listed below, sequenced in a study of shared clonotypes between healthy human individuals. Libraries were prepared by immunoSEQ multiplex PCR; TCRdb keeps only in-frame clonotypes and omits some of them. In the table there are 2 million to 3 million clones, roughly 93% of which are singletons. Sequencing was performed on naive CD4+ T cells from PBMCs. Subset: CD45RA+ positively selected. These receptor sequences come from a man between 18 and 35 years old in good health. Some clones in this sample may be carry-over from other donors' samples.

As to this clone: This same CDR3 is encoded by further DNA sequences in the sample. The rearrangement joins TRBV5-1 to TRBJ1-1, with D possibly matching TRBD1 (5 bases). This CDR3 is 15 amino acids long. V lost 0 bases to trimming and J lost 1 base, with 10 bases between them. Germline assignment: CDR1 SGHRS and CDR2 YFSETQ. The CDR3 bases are TGCGCCAGCAGCTTGGACCCGGGGACGAACACTGAAGCTTTCTTT. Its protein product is CASSLDPGTNTEAFF.

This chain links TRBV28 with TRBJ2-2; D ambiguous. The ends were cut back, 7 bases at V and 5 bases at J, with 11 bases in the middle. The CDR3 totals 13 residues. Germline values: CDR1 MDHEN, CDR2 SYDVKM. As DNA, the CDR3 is TGTGCCAGCACCCAGCGTAGGACCGGGGAGCTGTTTTTT. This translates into CASTQRRTGELFF.

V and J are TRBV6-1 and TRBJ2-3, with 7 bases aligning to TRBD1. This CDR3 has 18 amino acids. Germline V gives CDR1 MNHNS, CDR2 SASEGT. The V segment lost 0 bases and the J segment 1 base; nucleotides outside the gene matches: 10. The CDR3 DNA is TGTGCCAGCAGTGAAGCGGGGGCAGGGGGTTGGGGCACAGATACGCAGTATTTT. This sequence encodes CASSEAGAGGWGTDTQYF.

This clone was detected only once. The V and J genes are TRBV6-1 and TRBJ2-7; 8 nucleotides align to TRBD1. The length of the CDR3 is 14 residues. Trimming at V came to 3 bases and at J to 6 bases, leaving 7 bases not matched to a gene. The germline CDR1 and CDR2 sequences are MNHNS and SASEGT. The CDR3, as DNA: TGTGCCAGCAGTGATAGGGACAGGAGGTGCGAGCAGTACTTC. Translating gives CASSDRDRRCEQYF.

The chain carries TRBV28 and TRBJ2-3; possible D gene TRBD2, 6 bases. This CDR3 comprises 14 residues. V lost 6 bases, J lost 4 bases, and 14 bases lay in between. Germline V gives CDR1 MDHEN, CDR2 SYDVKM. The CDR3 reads CASSLSGVADTQYF. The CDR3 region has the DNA TGTGCCAGCAGCCTTTCGGGAGTGGCAGATACGCAGTATTTT. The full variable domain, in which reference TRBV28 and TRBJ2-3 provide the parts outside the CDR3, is DVKVTQSSRYLVKRTGEKVFLECVQDMDHENMFWYRQDPGLGLRLIYFSYDVKMKEKGDIPEGYSVSREKKERFSLILESASTNQTSMYLCASSLSGVADTQYFGPGTRLTVL.

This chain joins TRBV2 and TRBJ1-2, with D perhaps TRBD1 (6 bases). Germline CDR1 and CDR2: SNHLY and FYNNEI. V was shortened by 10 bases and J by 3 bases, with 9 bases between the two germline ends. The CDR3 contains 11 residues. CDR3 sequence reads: CATQGDYGYTF. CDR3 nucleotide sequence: TGTGCCACACAGGGCGACTATGGCTACACCTTC.

This CDR3 is CAISGQGGGELFF. The CDR3 DNA is TGTGCCATCAGTGGTCAGGGTGGCGGGGAGCTGTTTTTT. The V call is TRBV10-3, the J call TRBJ2-2; possibly TRBD1 for D (5 bases). The length of the CDR3 is 13 residues. Looked up from germline, CDR1 is ENHRY and CDR2 is SYGVKD. The V end was cut by 4 bases, the J end by 7 bases, with 10 bases between.

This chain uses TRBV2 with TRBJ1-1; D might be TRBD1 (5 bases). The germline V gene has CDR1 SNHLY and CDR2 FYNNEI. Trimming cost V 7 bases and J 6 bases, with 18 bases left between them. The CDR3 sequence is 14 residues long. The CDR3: CASTMLGGLAEAFF. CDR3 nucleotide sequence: TGTGCCAGCACTATGCTTGGGGGACTCGCTGAAGCTTTCTTT. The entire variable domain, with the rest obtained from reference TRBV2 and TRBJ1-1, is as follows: EPEVTQTPSHQVTQMGQEVILRCVPISNHLYFYWYRQILGQKVEFLVSFYNNEISEKSEIFDDQFSVERPDGSNFTLKIRSTKLEDSAMYFCASTMLGGLAEAFFGQGTRLTVV.

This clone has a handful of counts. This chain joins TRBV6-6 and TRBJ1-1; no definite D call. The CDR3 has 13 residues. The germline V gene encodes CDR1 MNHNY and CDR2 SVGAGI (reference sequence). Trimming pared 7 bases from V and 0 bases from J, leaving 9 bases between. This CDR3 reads CASIPVMNTEAFF. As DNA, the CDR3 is TGTGCCAGCATACCAGTGATGAACACTGAAGCTTTCTTT.

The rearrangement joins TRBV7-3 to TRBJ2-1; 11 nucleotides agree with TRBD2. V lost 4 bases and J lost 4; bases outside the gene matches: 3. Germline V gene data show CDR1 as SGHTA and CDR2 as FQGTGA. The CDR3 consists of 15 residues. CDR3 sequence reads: CASSSSGRSYNEQFF. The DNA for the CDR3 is TGTGCCAGCAGCTCTAGCGGGAGGTCATACAATGAGCAGTTCTTC.

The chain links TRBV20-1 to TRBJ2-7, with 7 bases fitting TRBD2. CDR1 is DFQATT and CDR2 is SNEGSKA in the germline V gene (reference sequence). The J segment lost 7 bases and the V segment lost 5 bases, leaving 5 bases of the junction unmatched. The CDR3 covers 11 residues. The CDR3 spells CSAGGTNEQYF. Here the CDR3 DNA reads TGCAGTGCTGGAGGGACTAATGAGCAGTACTTC.

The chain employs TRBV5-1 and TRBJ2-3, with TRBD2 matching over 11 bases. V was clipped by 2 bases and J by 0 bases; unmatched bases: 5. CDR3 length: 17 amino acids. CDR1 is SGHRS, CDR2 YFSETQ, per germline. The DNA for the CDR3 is TGCGCCAGCAGCTTCCTGGGACTAGCGGATAGCACAGATACGCAGTATTTT. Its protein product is CASSFLGLADSTDTQYF. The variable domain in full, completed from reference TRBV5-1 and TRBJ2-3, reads KAGVTQTPRYLIKTRGQQVTLSCSPISGHRSVSWYQQTPGQGLQFLFEYFSETQRNKGNFPGRFSGRQFSNSRSEMNVSTLELGDSALYLCASSFLGLADSTDTQYFGPGTRLTVL.

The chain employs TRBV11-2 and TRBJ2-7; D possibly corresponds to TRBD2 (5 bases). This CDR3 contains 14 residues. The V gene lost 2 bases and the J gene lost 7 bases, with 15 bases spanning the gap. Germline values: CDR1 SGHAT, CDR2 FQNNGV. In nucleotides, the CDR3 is TGTGCCAGCAGCTTATCACGGCCAAGCGGTGAGCAGTACTTC. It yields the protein CASSLSRPSGEQYF.

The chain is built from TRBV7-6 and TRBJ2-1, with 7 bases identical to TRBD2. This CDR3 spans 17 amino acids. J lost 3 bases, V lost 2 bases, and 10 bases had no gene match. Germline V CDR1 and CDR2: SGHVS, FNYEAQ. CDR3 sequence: CASSLRITGTNYNEQFF. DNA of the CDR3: TGTGCCAGCAGCTTAAGGATAACCGGGACTAACTACAATGAGCAGTTCTTC.

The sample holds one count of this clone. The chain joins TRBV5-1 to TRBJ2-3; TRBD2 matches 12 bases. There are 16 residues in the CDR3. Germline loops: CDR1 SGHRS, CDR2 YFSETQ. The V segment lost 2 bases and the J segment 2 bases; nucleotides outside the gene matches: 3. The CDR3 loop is CASSFRLAGDTDTQYF. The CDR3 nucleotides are TGCGCCAGCAGCTTCCGACTAGCGGGGGACACAGATACGCAGTATTTT.

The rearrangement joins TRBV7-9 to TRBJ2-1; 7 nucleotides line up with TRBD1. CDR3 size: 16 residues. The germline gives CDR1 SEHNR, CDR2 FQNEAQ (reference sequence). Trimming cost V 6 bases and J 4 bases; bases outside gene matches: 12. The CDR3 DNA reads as TGTGCCAGCAGGACGAAGAACCCGGGACAGTACAATGAGCAGTTCTTC. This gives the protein CASRTKNPGQYNEQFF.

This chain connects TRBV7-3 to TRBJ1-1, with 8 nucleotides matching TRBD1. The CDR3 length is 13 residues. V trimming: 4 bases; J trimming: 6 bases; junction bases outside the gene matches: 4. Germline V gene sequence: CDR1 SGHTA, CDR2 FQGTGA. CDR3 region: CASSSGGLSEAFF. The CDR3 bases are TGTGCCAGCAGCTCAGGGGGCTTGTCTGAAGCTTTCTTT. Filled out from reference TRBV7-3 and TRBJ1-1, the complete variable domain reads GAGVSQTPSNKVTEKGKYVELRCDPISGHTALYWYRQSLGQGPEFLIYFQGTGAADDSGLPNDRFFAVRPEGSVSTLKIQRTERGDSAVYLCASSSGGLSEAFFGQGTRLTVV.

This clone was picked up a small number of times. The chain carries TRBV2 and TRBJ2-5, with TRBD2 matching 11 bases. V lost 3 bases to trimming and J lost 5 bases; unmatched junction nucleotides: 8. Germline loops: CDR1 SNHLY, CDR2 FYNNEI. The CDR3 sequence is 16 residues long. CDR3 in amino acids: CASSESLAGGWETQYF. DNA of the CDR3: TGTGCCAGCAGTGAGAGCCTAGCGGGAGGATGGGAGACCCAGTACTTC.

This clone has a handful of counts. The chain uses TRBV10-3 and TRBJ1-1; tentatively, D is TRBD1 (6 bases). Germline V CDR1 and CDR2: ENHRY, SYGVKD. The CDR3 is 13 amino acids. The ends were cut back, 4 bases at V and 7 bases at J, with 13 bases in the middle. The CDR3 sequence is CAISGDTENEAFF. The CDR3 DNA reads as TGTGCCATCAGTGGGGACACGGAGAATGAAGCTTTCTTT.

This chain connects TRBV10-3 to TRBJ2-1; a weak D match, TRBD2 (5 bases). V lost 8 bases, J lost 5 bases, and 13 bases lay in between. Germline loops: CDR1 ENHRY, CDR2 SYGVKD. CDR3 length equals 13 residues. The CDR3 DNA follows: TGTGCCATCCGTTCCGGGGAAAACAATGAGCAGTTCTTC. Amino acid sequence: CAIRSGENNEQFF.

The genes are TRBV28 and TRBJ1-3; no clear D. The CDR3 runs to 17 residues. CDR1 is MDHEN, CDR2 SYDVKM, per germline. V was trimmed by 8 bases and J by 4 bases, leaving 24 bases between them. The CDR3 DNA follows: TGTGCCAGCGTTTCGGGCCACCAGTTGCTCGAGGGAAACACCATATATTTT. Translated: CASVSGHQLLEGNTIYF.

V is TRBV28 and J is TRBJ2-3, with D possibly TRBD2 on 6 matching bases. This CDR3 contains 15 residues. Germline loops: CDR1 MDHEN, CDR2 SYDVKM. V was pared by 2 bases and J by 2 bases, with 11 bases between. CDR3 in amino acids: CASSLGGSYTDTQYF. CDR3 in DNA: TGTGCCAGCAGTTTAGGGGGGTCTTACACAGATACGCAGTATTTT.

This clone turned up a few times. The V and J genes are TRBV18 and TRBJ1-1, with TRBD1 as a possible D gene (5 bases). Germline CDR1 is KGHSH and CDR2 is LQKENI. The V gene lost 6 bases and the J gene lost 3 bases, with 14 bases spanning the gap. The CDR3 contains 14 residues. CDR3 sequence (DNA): TGTGCCAGCTCTCCCGGGGCGATGGACACTGAAGCTTTCTTT. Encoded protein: CASSPGAMDTEAFF.